These T cell receptor beta chains were read from a single sample in a study of blood T cell repertoires in COVID-19. Produced via immunoSEQ multiplex PCR; TCRdb's table is partial and in-frame only. Of about 280,000 clones in the sample, 85% to 90% are singletons; the top ten hold 1.7%. Material: PBMCs or T cells enriched from blood (not recorded which). The receptors were gathered from a woman under 30 with acute COVID-19. Each CDR3 is given with its conserved first and last residue. The D gene is left open where the match is weak.

TRBJ1-2	16	TRBV28	TRBD1	CASNVIGGAQGYGYTF
TRBJ2-7	15	TRBV11-2	NA	CASSRMGDTNYEQYF
TRBJ2-5	14	TRBV6-4	TRBD1	CASSPTGEQETQYF
TRBJ2-3	14	TRBV2	TRBD2	CASRVGLAVDTQYF
TRBJ2-2	15	TRBV7-6	NA	CASSLAGLNTGELFF
TRBJ2-1	20	TRBV5-5	TRBD2	CASSLVGGTSGASSYNEQFF
TRBJ2-7	13	TRBV11-2	TRBD1	CASSPPPGQVLYF
TRBJ2-1	15	TRBV7-9	TRBD2	CASSPRLADDNEQFF
TRBJ2-7	15	TRBV11-2	NA	CASSLGRGASDEQYF
TRBJ1-4	13	TRBV19	NA	CARTLATNEKLFF
TRBJ2-3	16	TRBV28	TRBD2	CASSSYDYLTSGMSDF
TRBJ2-7	14	TRBV7-9	TRBD1	CASSTGQVNYEQYF
TRBJ2-7	15	TRBV10-2	TRBD1	CASNDRARSAYEQYF
TRBJ2-7	19	TRBV9	NA	CASSVEAGRLASSSYEQYF
TRBJ1-6	14	TRBV18	NA	CASSLDSDNSPLHF
TRBJ2-7	12	TRBV19	NA	CASSAGSYEQYF
TRBJ2-7	15	TRBV15	TRBD1	CATSRSQGEGYEQYF
TRBJ2-5	15	TRBV6-2/TRBV6-3	TRBD2	CASSPAGTSDRAQYF